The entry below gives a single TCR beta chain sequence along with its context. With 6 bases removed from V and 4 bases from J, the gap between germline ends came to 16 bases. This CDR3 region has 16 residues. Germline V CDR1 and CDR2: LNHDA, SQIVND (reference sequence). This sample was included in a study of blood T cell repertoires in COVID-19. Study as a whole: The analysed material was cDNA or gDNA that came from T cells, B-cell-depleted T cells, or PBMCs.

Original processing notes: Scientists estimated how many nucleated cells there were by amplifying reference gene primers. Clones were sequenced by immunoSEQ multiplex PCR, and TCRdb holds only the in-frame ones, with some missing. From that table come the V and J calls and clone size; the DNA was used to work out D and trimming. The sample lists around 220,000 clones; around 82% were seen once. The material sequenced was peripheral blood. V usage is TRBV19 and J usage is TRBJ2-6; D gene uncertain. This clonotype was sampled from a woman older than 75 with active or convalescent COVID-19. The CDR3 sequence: CASRRPQASGANVLTF. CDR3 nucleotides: TGTGCCAGTAGACGCCCTCAGGCTTCGGGGGCCAACGTCCTGACTTTC. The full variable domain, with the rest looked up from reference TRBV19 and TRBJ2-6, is DGGITQSPKYLFRKEGQNVTLSCEQNLNHDAMYWYRQDPGQGLRLIYYSQIVNDFQKGDIAEGYSVSREKKESFPLTVTSAQKNPTAFYLCASRRPQASGANVLTFGAGSRLTVL.